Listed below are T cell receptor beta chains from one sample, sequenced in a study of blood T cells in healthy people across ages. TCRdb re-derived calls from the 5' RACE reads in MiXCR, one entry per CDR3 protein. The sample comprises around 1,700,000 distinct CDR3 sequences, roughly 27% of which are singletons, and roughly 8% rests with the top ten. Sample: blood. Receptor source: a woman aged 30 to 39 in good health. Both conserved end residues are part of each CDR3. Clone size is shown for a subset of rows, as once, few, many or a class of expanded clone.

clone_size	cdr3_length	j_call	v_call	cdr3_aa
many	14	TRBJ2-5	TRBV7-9	CASSFSGGKETQYF
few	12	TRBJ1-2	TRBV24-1	CAIGGGVDGYTF
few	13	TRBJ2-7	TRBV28	CASSYVTGVEQYF
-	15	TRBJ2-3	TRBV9	CASSVERSGKDTQYF
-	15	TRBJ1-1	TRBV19	CASSKTGQPNTEAFF
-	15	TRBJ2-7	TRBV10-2	CASRDPGQGSYEQYF
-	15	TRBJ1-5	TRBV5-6	CASSSALGSNQPQHF
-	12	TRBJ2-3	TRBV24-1	CATKGLTDTQYF
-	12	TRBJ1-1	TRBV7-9	CASSLGYLEAFF
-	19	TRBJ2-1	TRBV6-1	CAGSRGLAGDLSSYNEQFF
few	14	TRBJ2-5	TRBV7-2	CASSPGGEAETQYF
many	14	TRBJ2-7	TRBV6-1	CASRTPGTAYEQYF
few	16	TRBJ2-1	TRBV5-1	CASSKGLADSYNEQFF
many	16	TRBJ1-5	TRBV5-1	CASSWGDRGLDQPQHF
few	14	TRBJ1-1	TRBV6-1	CASDRVRSPFEAFF
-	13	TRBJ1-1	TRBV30	CAWSWTSRAEAFF
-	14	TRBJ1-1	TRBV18	CASKLTPETTEAFF
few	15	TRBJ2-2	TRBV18	CASSHGRPNTGELFF
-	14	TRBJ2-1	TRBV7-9	CASSLGNSMDEQFF
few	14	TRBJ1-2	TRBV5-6	CASSLLRGGYGYTF
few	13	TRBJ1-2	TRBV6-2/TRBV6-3	CASSAGQYYGYTF
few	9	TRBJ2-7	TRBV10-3	CATWCEQYF
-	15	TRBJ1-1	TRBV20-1	CSARVRDSPNTEAFF
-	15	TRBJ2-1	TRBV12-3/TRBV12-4	CASSLGGGRDNEQFF
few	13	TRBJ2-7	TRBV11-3	CASSITSGDEQYF
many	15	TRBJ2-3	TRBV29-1	CSVLGPPRQPDTQYF
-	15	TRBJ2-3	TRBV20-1	CSARGLLAILETQYF
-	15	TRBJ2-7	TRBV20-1	CSAYGTRDSPYEQYF